This TCR beta chain was sequenced for a study of T cells in women clearing cervical HPV infection. TCRdb's table, derived via immunoSEQ multiplex PCR, lists solely in-frame clones and lacks some. With approximately 16,000 clones in the sample, the ten largest clones hold about 10%. The length of the CDR3 is 17 residues. The V gene end was trimmed by 4 bases and the J gene end by 0 bases; junction bases not matched to a gene: 6. From germline, CDR1 is SNHLY and CDR2 FYNNEI. As for this clone: From the germline J gene comes the end of the CDR3, since the read stops 3 residues before it.

This clonotype was sampled from a woman between 18 and 70 years old with a cervical HPV16 infection that either progressed to CIN3+ or cleared (not recorded which). The specimen was blood buffy coat. The chain links TRBV2 to TRBJ2-7; the match to TRBD2 covers 13 bases. The CDR3 spells CASSGTSGGPSSYEQYF. CDR3 DNA, as far as it was read: TGTGCCAGCAGTGGGACTAGCGGGGGCCCTAGCTCCTACGAG.